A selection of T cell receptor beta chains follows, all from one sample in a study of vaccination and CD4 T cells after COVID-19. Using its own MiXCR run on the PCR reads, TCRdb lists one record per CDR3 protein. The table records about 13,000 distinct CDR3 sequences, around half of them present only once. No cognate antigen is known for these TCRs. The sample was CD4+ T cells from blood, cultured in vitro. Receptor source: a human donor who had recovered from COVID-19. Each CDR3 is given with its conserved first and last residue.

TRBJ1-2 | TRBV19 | CASSITAANYGYTF
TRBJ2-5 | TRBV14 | CASSPRWGDQETQYF
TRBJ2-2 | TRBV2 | CASRQGASTGELFF
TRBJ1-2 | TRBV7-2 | CASSLIASRRINYGYTF
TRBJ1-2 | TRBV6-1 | CASRDPGQTNAGYTF
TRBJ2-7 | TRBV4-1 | CASSLTGGSSYEQYF
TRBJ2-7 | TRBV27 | CASSLTQGAGGLGEQYF
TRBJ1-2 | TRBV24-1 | CASSQPVGQGASLESNGYTF
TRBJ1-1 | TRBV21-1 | CASSKEYGGDSTEAFF
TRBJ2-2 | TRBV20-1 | CSARDGRQGPLTGELFF
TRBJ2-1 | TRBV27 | CASSSRYIYNEQFF
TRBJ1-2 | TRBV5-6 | CASSLRGRNYGYTF
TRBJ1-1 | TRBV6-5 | CASSYSGPLTEAFF
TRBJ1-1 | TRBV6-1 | CASRDREGTEAFF
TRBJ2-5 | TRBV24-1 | CATSDKGGTETQYF
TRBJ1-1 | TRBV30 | CAWNGRRINTEAFF
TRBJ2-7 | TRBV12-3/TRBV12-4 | CASSLRLAGATYEQYF
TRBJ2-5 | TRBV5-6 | CASSFRLLTQETQYF
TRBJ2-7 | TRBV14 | CASSNQGGQGYEQYF
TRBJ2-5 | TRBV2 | CASSDTTPETQYF
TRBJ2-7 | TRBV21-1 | CASSKGRDFYEQYF
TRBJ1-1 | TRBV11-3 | CASSSQGYTEAFF
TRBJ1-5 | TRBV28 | CASSHRDSLDQPQHF
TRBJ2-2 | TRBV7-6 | CASSLGTSGGKIAGELFF
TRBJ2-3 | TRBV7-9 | CASSQATGRSGKYF
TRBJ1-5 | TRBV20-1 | CSARGDGEANQPQHF
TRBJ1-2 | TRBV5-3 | CASSLGQLNYGYTF
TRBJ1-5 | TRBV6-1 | CASSKAAGGWGNQPQHF
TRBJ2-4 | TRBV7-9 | CASSEGGGQNIQYF
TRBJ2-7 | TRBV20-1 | CSARGQGRLRHEQYF
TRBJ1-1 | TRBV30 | CAWSVSRDTEAFF
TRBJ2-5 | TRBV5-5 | CASSSVQGSETQYF
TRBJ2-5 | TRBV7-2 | CASRQTGTSGQETQYF
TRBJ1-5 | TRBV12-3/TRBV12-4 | CASSGQEIGQPQHF
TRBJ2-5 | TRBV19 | CASSNRVGETQYF
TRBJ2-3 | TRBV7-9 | CASSLNGASSTDTQYF